The 6 T cell receptor beta chains reported below all come from one sample, sequenced in a study of cytomegalovirus exposure and HLA in healthy donors. PCR was performed using 60 Vbeta and 13 Jbeta primers. Assay used: immunoSEQ multiplex PCR; TCRdb lists only in-frame clones, some missing. Here the sample spans roughly 100,000 clones, approximately 71% being singletons. Sequencing was done on a sample of PBMCs. The receptor source for this set is a male donor in good health and CMV-seropositive.

The rearrangement links TRBV7-8 to TRBJ2-1; D is perhaps TRBD2 (6 bases). CDR1 SGHVS and CDR2 FQNEAQ come from the germline V gene. This CDR3 has 14 amino acids. V was pared by 0 bases and J by 9 bases, with 12 bases between. CDR3 loop: CASSLALGDSEQFF. The CDR3 DNA sequence: TGTGCCAGCAGCTTAGCGTTGGGGGACTCTGAGCAGTTCTTC.

This chain joins TRBV11-2 and TRBJ2-3; no firm D call. This CDR3 spans 14 amino acids. V was cut by 0 bases and J by 4 bases, with 8 bases left in between. Germline assignment: CDR1 SGHAT and CDR2 FQNNGV. Here the CDR3 DNA reads TGTGCCAGCAGCTTAGATCGAGAATCAGATACGCAGTATTTT. Its translation: CASSLDRESDTQYF.

The chain joins TRBV6-6 to TRBJ2-1, with 8 bases fitting TRBD2. Trimming at V came to 7 bases and at J to 15 bases, leaving 11 bases not matched to a gene. Per the germline V gene, CDR1 is MNHNY and CDR2 is SVGAGI (reference sequence). This CDR3 spans 12 amino acids. The CDR3 region is CASTPGGAPPFF. The CDR3 DNA sequence: TGTGCCAGCACCCCCGGGGGGGCGCCTCCGTTCTTC.

This CDR3 reads CASSSAGGSDEQFF. CDR3 sequence (DNA): TGTGCCAGCAGCTCAGCGGGAGGATCCGATGAGCAGTTCTTC. The rearrangement joins TRBV5-4 to TRBJ2-1; 9 bases fit TRBD2. The CDR3 covers 14 residues. Looked up from germline, CDR1 is SGHNT and CDR2 is YYREEE (reference sequence). The trim removed 3 bases at V and 8 bases at J, leaving 6 bases unmatched.

This rearrangement joins TRBV11-2 to TRBJ2-3; 9 bases are a match to TRBD1. This CDR3 is built from 15 residues. V trimming: 1 base; J trimming: 3 bases; junction bases outside the gene matches: 2. The germline V gene has CDR1 SGHAT and CDR2 FQNNGV. The CDR3 sequence: CASSLVGQGTDTQYF. The DNA for the CDR3 is TGTGCCAGCAGCTTAGTGGGACAGGGAACAGATACGCAGTATTTT.

V gene TRBV13 combines with J gene TRBJ2-7; TRBD1 might be the D (6 bases). CDR1 and CDR2 from the germline V gene are PRHDT and FYEKMQ (reference sequence). V lost 5 bases and J 6 bases, leaving 8 bases between the germline ends. This CDR3 comprises 11 residues. The CDR3 protein is CASSTRGEQYF. The CDR3 DNA reads TGTGCCAGCAGCACCAGGGGCGAGCAGTACTTC.